What follows describes a single T cell receptor (beta chain). The antigen is unknown. This sample is part of a study of CD8 T cells in Susac syndrome. Looking at the study overall: When blood was collected, patients with Susac syndrome were therapy-naive, were taking corticosteroids, or were receiving intravenous immunoglobulin alone.

The RNA input was 0.5 to 1 ug, and it was reverse transcribed with random hexamers. Multiplex immunoSEQ PCR targeted 54 Vbeta and 13 Jbeta TCR beta segments. TCRdb analysed the immunoSEQ multiplex PCR reads with MiXCR anew, one entry per CDR3 protein. The sample consists of 150,000 to 200,000 distinct CDR3 sequences, 90% to 95% of them appearing once. Study-wide findings and caveats: When the CD4+ T cell repertoires of patients with Susac syndrome were examined, they did not show any clonal expansion.

The germline V gene encodes CDR1 SGHRS and CDR2 YFSETQ. The CDR3 has 15 amino acids. J was trimmed by 4 bases and V by 1 base; bases with no gene match: 6. High-throughput TCR beta sequencing covered peripheral CD8+ and CD4+ T cells. The receptor comes from a human donor with Susac syndrome. The sequencing sample was made of CD4+ T cells from PBMCs. The chain recombines TRBV5-1 with TRBJ2-5; 8 nucleotides match TRBD2. The CDR3 DNA sequence: TGCGCCAGCAGCTTGAGGACGGGAGGGCCAGAGACCCAGTACTTC. Translated: CASSLRTGGPETQYF.